This T cell receptor beta chain came from a study of CD8 T cells in ankylosing spondylitis. Scientists made TCR beta libraries using quantitative 5'-RACE with molecular barcodes. TCRdb recomputed calls from the 5' RACE reads with MiXCR, one row per CDR3 protein. The sample contains under 300,000 distinct CDR3 sequences, around 9.1% of which appear only once. The CDR3 contains 12 residues. The ends were cut back, 2 bases at V and 12 bases at J, with 11 bases in the middle. The germline V gene encodes CDR1 MGHDK and CDR2 SYGVNS. What was sequenced was blood, either unsorted or a sorted T cell fraction (not recorded which). The J gene is TRBJ2-1, the V gene TRBV25-1; perhaps TRBD1 as D (6 bases). The clonotype was recovered from a male donor with ankylosing spondylitis or in good health (not recorded which). The DNA of the CDR3 is TGTGCCAGCAGTGAAAGTATGGGGGCGCAGTTCTTC. Translated, it gives CASSESMGAQFF.